The entry below describes one TCR beta chain. Antigen specificity is unknown. RNA totalling roughly 0.5 to 1 ug underwent reverse transcription with random hexamers. TCRdb re-called the immunoSEQ multiplex PCR reads with MiXCR, one entry per CDR3 protein. This table holds 150,000 to 200,000 distinct CDR3 sequences, about 93% found once. The sample belongs to a study of CD8 T cells in Susac syndrome. Sequencing of TCR beta covered CD8+ and CD4+ T cells obtained from blood. V was pared by 0 bases and J by 5 bases, with 12 bases of the junction left unmatched. CDR1 is DFQATT, CDR2 SNEGSKA, per germline (reference sequence). The CDR3 length is 16 residues. Study results and limitations: Clonal expansion was missing from Susac syndrome CD4+ T cell repertoires.

The TCR was taken from a human donor with Susac syndrome. Material for sequencing was CD4+ T cells from PBMCs. This chain joins TRBV20-1 and TRBJ2-5; 7 positions match TRBD2. The CDR3 reads CSARDLGGRTEETQYF. Written as DNA, the CDR3 is TGCAGTGCTAGAGATCTCGGCGGGAGAACTGAGGAGACCCAGTACTTC.